This T cell receptor beta chain stems from a study of T-cell memory formation after mild COVID-19. The V and J ends lost 2 bases and 1 base respectively, with 7 bases between them. The CDR3 extends over 14 amino acids. Per the germline V gene, CDR1 is MRHNA and CDR2 is SNTAGT. TCRdb analysed the 5' RACE reads with MiXCR anew, one entry per CDR3 protein. The sample lists 560,000 or so distinct CDR3 sequences; roughly 17% were seen once. The J gene is TRBJ2-3, the V gene TRBV6-4; D gene uncertain. The sample consisted of PBMCs or a T cell subset sorted from them (not recorded which). The TCR comes from an adult woman who had mild COVID-19 (a few samples of this study predate the infection). Cell type and time point are not known. The CDR3 nucleotides are TGTGCCAGCAGTGACATGCAGGGCACAGATACGCAGTATTTT. Its translation: CASSDMQGTDTQYF.